This T cell receptor (beta chain) came from a study of T cell changes during pregnancy in multiple sclerosis. CDR3 length: 16 residues. With V trimmed by 6 bases and J by 7 bases, 12 bases remained unmatched. Germline CDR1 reads LGHNT; CDR2 reads FRNRAP. Some clones are missing from TCRdb's copy, which holds only in-frame ones; the method was immunoSEQ multiplex PCR. Of tens of thousands of clones in the sample, 94% were seen once. The clonotype originates from a female donor with multiple sclerosis, enrolled in a pregnancy study. The chain combines TRBV12-5 with TRBJ2-2; TRBD1 agrees at 9 bases. This material consisted of CD8+ T cells from peripheral blood mononuclear cells, taken in the third trimester of pregnancy. The CDR3 coding sequence is TGTGCTAGTGGCGAACAGGGGGCGAGGCGCGACGGGGAGCTGTTTTTT. Encoded protein: CASGEQGARRDGELFF.